The rows below give T cell receptor beta chains drawn from one sample of a study of early T cells in non-severe SARS-CoV-2 infection. TCRdb independently ran MiXCR on the 5' RACE reads; one entry per CDR3 protein. The sample consists of approximately 80,000 distinct CDR3 sequences, more than 10% of them appearing once. Specimen: whole blood. Receptors originate from an adult who was a healthcare worker with PCR-confirmed SARS-CoV-2 infection or an uninfected control (not recorded which). Each CDR3 is given with its conserved first and last residue. The order of the fields is CDR3 protein, J gene, V gene, clone size. The size entry is marked missing in some rows and otherwise reads once, few, many or a size class.

cdr3_aa: CASSLREANTGELFF; j_call: TRBJ2-2; v_call: TRBV7-3; clone_size: -
cdr3_aa: CSARARTGTSGYEQYF; j_call: TRBJ2-7; v_call: TRBV20-1; clone_size: few
cdr3_aa: CASSTSNEQFF; j_call: TRBJ2-1; v_call: TRBV12-3/TRBV12-4; clone_size: -
cdr3_aa: CASSWGGEQYF; j_call: TRBJ2-7; v_call: TRBV7-2; clone_size: few
cdr3_aa: CSVGQTGNTIYF; j_call: TRBJ1-3; v_call: TRBV29-1; clone_size: few
cdr3_aa: CSAPLGGEQFF; j_call: TRBJ2-1; v_call: TRBV20-1; clone_size: few
cdr3_aa: CASSPLGARSSYNEQFF; j_call: TRBJ2-1; v_call: TRBV4-1; clone_size: many
cdr3_aa: CASSQDGGSGENEQFF; j_call: TRBJ2-1; v_call: TRBV3-1; clone_size: many
cdr3_aa: CASSLGLAGVYGTGELFF; j_call: TRBJ2-2; v_call: TRBV5-6; clone_size: many
cdr3_aa: CASSRQPHGAFF; j_call: TRBJ1-1; v_call: TRBV28; clone_size: -
cdr3_aa: CASSSVLAKNIQYF; j_call: TRBJ2-4; v_call: TRBV5-1; clone_size: many